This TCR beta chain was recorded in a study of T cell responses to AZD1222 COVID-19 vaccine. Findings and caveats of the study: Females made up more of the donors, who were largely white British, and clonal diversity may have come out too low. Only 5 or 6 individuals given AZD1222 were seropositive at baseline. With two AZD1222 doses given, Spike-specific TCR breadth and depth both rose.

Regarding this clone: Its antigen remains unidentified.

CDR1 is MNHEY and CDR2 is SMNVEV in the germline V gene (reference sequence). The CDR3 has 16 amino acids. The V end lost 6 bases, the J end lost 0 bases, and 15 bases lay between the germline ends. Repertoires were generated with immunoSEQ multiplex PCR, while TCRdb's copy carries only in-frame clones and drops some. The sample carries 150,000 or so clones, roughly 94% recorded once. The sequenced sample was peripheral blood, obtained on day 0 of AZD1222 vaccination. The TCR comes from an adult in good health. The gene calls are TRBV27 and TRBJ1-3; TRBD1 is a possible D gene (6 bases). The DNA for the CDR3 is TGTGCCAGCAGGGACAGACTGAACCTCTCTGGAAACACCATATATTTT. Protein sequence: CASRDRLNLSGNTIYF.